This T cell receptor beta chain appears in the sequencing data of a study of T cell responses to AZD1222 COVID-19 vaccine. Overall study results and limits: Increased Spike-specific TCR breadth and depth were observed after two AZD1222 doses.

Deletions cut 6 bases from V and 3 bases from J, with 8 bases between. The CDR3 is 12 residues long. Only in-frame clones appear in the TCRdb table, and some are missing; sequencing was by immunoSEQ multiplex PCR. The profile shows over 120,000 clones, over 75% of them singletons. Regarding this clone: Its matching antigen is unknown.

The V gene is TRBV12-3 or TRBV12-4, the J gene TRBJ1-2; D remains ambiguous. This sequence was found in an adult in good health. The sample was peripheral blood, taken on day 0 of AZD1222 vaccination. The CDR3 here is CASRTDYYGYTF. The CDR3 nucleotides are TGTGCCAGCAGAACAGACTACTATGGCTACACCTTC.